This TCR beta chain was retrieved from a study of blood T cells in healthy people across ages. Alongside a J-beta primer mix, a sample-barcoded 5' primer served in a second PCR lasting about 7 to 11 cycles. Through a template-switch adaptor with 12 random nucleotides, each cDNA molecule received a tag. MiXCR, applied by TCRdb to the 5' RACE reads, yields one record per CDR3 protein. The data hold some 760,000 distinct CDR3 sequences, with about 25% observed a single time. The V gene's germline CDR1 is LGHNT and CDR2 FRNRAP. The CDR3 runs to 16 residues. Unmatched junction bases numbered 11, after V lost 2 bases and J lost 8 bases. These data were likewise used in another study, on T cells of mothers and their children.

Sequenced sample: blood. The J gene is TRBJ2-1, the V gene TRBV12-5, with 8 bases identical to TRBD2. The sequence was collected from a boy aged 10-17 years in good health. The CDR3 DNA reads as TGTGCTAGTGGTTTGTTGGGGACTAGTTTTGATGATGAGCAGTTCTTC. Residues: CASGLLGTSFDDEQFF.